This T cell receptor (beta chain) appears in the sequencing data of a study of cytomegalovirus exposure and HLA in healthy donors. The germline V gene encodes CDR1 MNHNS and CDR2 SASEGT. The trim removed 6 bases at V and 3 bases at J, leaving 7 bases unmatched. This CDR3 is built from 14 residues. 13 Jbeta primers and 60 Vbeta primers were used for the PCR. This table comes from immunoSEQ multiplex PCR, and its TCRdb copy is limited to in-frame clones, with some not included. The sample records about 59,000 clones, under 90% being singletons. This clone has a single count. Its target is not known. Findings of the study overall: Serostatus for CMV was the only available immune exposure information.

V gene TRBV6-1 combines with J gene TRBJ2-7, with 8 bases that match TRBD1. Sequencing input: PBMCs. This TCR came from a woman aged 40 to 50 in good health and CMV-seronegative. CDR3 residues: CASSTGGEIYEQYF. In DNA, the CDR3 is TGTGCCAGCAGCACAGGGGGAGAAATCTACGAGCAGTACTTC.